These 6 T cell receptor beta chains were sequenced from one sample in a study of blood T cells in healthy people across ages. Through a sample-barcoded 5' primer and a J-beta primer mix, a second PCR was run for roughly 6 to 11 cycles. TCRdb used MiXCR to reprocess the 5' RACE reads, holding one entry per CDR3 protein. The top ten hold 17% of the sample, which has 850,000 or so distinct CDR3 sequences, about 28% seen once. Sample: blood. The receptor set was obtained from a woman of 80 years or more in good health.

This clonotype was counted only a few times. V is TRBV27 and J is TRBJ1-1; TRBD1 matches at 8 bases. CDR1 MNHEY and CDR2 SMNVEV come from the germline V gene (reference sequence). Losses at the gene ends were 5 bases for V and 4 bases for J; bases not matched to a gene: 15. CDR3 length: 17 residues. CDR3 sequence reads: CASSPPRTGSRSTEAFF. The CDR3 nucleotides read TGTGCCAGCAGTCCCCCTCGGACAGGGTCTCGTAGCACTGAAGCTTTCTTT.

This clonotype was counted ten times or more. The CDR3 DNA follows: TGCGCCAGCAGCTTGGAGGGGTACGGCGACTATGGCTACACCTTC. Amino acid sequence: CASSLEGYGDYGYTF. The chain links TRBV5-1 to TRBJ1-2; D possibly corresponds to TRBD1 (5 bases). CDR1 is SGHRS, CDR2 YFSETQ, per germline. This CDR3 is 15 amino acids long. The V end lost 0 bases, the J end lost 3 bases, and 12 bases lay between the germline ends.

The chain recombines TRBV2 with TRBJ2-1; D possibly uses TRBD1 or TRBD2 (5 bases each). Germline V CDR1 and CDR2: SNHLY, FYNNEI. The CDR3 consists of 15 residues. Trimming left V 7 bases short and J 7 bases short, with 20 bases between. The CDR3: CASIGRPRESNEQFF. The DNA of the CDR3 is TGTGCCAGCATTGGGAGACCCAGGGAGAGTAATGAGCAGTTCTTC.

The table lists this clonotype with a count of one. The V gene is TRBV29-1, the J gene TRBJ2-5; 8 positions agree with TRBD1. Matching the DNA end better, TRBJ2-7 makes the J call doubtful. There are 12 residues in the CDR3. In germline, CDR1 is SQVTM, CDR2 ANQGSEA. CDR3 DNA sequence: TGCAGCTACGCTGGGACAGGCTACGAGCAGTACTTC. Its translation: CSYAGTGYEQYF.

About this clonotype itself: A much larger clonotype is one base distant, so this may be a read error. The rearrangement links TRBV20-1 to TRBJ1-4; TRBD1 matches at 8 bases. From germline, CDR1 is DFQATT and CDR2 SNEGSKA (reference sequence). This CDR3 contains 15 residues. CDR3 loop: CSAAKRQGTNEKRFF. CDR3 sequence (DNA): TGCAGTGCTGCAAAACGACAGGGGACTAATGAAAAACGGTTTTTT.

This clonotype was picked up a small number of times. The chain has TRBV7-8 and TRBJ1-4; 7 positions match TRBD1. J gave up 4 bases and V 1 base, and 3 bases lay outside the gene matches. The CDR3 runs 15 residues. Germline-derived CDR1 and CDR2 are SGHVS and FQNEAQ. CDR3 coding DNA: TGTGCCAGCAGCTTAGAGACAGGGTTTAATGAAAAACTGTTTTTT. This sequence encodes CASSLETGFNEKLFF.